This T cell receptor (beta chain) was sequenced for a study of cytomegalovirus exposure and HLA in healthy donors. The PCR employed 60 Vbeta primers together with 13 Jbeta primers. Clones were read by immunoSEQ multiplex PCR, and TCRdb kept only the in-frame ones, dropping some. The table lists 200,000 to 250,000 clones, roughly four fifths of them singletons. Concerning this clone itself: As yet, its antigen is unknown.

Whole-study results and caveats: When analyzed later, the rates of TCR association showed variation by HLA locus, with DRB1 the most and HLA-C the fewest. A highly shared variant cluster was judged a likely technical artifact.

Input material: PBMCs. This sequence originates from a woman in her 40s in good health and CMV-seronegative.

This chain's CDR3 is CASSLGAEQYF. CDR3 DNA sequence: TGTGCCAGCAGTTTAGGGGCCGAGCAGTACTTC. This chain links TRBV27 with TRBJ2-7; the D gene is possibly TRBD1 (5 bases). The germline V gene encodes CDR1 MNHEY and CDR2 SMNVEV (reference sequence). V was pared by 2 bases and J by 6 bases, with 5 bases between. The CDR3 runs 11 residues.